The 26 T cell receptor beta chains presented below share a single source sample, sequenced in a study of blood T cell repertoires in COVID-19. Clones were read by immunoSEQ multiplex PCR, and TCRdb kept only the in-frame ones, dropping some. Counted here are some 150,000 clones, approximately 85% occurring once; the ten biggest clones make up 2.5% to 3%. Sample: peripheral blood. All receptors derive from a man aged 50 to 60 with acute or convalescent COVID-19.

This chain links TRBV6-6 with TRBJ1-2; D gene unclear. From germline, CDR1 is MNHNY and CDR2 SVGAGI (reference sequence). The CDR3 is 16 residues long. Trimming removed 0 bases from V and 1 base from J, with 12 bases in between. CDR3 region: CASSYSNLLLNYGYTF. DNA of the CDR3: TGTGCCAGCAGTTACTCGAACCTATTGCTTAACTATGGCTACACCTTC.

As DNA, the CDR3 is TGTGCCAGCTACTCCCGGGGGCAAGAGACCCAGTACTTC. Its protein product is CASYSRGQETQYF. The gene calls are TRBV18 and TRBJ2-5, with D possibly being TRBD2 (6 bases). This CDR3 contains 13 residues. Germline assignment: CDR1 KGHSH and CDR2 LQKENI. V lost 7 bases and J lost 2, with 11 bases in between.

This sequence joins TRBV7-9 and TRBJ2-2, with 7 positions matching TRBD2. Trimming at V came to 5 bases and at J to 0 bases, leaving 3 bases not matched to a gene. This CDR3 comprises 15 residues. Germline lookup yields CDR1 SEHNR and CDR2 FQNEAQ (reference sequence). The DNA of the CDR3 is TGTGCCAGCAGCAGCCTAGCGGCGAACACCGGGGAGCTGTTTTTT. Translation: CASSSLAANTGELFF.

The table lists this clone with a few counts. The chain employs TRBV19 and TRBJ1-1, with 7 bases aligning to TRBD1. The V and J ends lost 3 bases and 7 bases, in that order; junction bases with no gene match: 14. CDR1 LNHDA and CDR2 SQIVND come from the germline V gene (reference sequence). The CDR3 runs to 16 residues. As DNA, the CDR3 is TGTGCCAGTAGTATGGGACCCCAAGGGGGCTCGGGTGAAGCTTTCTTT. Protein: CASSMGPQGGSGEAFF. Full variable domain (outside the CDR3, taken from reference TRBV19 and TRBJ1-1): DGGITQSPKYLFRKEGQNVTLSCEQNLNHDAMYWYRQDPGQGLRLIYYSQIVNDFQKGDIAEGYSVSREKKESFPLTVTSAQKNPTAFYLCASSMGPQGGSGEAFFGQGTRLTVV.

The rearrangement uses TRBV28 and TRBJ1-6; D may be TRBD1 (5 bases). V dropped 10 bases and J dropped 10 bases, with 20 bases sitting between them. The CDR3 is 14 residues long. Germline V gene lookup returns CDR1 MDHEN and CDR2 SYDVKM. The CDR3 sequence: CATTRDPSGSPLHF. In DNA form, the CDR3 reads TGTGCCACCACCAGGGATCCTTCAGGGTCACCCCTCCACTTT.

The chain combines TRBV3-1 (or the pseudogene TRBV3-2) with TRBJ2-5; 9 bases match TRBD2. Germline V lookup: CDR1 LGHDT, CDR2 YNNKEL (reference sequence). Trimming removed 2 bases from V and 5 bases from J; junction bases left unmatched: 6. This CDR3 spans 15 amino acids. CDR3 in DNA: TGTGCCAGCAGCCAAATAGCGGGAGCGTACGAGACCCAGTACTTC. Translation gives CASSQIAGAYETQYF.

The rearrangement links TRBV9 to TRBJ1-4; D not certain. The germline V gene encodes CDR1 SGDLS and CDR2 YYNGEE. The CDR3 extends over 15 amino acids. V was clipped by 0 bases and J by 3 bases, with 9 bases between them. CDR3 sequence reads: CASSVGAQANEKLFF. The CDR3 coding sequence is TGTGCCAGCAGCGTAGGCGCTCAGGCTAATGAAAAACTGTTTTTT.

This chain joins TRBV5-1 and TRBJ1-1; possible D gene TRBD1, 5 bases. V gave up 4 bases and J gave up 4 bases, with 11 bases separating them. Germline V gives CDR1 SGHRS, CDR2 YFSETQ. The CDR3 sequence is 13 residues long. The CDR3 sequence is CASSRLGGTEAFF. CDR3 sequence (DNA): TGCGCCAGCAGCCGCTTGGGGGGCACTGAAGCTTTCTTT.

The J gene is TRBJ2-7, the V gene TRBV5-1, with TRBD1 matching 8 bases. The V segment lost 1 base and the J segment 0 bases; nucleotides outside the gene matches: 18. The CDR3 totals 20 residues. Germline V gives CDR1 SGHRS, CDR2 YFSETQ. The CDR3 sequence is CASSLTGTPGGRSISYEQYF. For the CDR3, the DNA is TGCGCCAGCAGCTTGACGGGCACCCCAGGGGGCAGATCAATCTCCTACGAGCAGTACTTC.

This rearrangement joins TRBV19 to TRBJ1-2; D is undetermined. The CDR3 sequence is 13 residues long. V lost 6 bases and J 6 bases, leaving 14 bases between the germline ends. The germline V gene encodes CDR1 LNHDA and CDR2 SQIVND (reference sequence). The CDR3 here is CASSAGWFDGYTF. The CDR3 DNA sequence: TGTGCCAGTAGCGCAGGTTGGTTTGATGGCTACACCTTC.

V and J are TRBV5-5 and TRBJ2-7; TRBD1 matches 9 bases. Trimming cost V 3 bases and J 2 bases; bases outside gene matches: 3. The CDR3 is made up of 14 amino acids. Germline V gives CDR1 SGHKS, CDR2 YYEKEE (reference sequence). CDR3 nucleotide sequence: TGTGCCAGCAGCTGGACAGGGGTAACCTACGAGCAGTACTTC. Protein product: CASSWTGVTYEQYF.

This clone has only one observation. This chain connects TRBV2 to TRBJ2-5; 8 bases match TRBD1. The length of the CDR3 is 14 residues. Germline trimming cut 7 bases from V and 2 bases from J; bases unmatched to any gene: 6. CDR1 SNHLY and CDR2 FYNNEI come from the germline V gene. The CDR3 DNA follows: TGTGCCAGCAAGTCGGACAGGGTGCAAGAGACCCAGTACTTC. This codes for CASKSDRVQETQYF.

For the CDR3, the DNA is TGTGCCAGCAGTTACGGGACAGGGGAGGCTTTCTTT. This sequence encodes CASSYGTGEAFF. V and J are TRBV12-3 or TRBV12-4 and TRBJ1-1, with 10 bases identical to TRBD1. This CDR3 has 12 residues. V shed 4 bases, J shed 11 bases, and the junction held 4 bases outside the gene matches.

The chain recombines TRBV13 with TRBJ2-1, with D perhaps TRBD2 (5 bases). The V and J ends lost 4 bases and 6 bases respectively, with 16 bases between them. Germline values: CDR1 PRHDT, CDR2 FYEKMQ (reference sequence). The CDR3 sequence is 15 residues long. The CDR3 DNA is TGTGCCAGCAGCTCGTTCGAGGGTACCATCAATGAGCAGTTCTTC. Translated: CASSSFEGTINEQFF.

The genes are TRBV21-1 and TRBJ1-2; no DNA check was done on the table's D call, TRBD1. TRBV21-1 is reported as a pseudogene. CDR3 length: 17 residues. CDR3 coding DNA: TGTGCCAGCACCACTTTCGAGAACAGGGGGCCTAACTATGGCTACACCTTC. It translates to CASTTFENRGPNYGYTF.

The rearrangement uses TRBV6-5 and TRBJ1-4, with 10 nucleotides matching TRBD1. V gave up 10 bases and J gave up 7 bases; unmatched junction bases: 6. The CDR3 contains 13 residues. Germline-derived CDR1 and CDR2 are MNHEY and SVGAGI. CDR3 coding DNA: TGTGCCACACGACAGGGGGCCAGTGAAAAACTGTTTTTT. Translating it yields CATRQGASEKLFF.

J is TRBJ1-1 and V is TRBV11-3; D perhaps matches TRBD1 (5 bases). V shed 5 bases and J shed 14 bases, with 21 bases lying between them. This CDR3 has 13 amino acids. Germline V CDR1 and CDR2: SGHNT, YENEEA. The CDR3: CASSTGGGDPAFF. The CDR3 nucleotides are TGTGCCAGCAGCACCGGGGGAGGGGACCCGGCGTTCTTT.

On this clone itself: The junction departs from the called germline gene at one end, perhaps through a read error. The CDR3, as DNA: TGTGCCAGCAGTTTGGGACAGGGAGGAAATCAGCCCCAGCATTTT. This translates into CASSLGQGGNQPQHF. V and J are TRBV5-8 and TRBJ1-5; 9 bases map to TRBD1. The CDR3 is 15 amino acids. Germline-derived CDR1 and CDR2 are SGHTS and YDEGEE.

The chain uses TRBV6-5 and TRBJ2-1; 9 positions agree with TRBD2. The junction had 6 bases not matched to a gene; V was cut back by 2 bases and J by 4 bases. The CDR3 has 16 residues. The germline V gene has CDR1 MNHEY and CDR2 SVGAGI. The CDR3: CASSYVAGATYNEQFF. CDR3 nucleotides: TGTGCCAGCAGTTACGTAGCGGGAGCTACATACAATGAGCAGTTCTTC.

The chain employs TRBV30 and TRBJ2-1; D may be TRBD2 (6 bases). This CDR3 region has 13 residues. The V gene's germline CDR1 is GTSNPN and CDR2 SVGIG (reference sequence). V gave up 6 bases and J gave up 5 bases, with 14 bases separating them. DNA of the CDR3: TGTGCCTGCCCAGGGAGGCGGCACAATGAGCAGTTCTTC. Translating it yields CACPGRRHNEQFF.

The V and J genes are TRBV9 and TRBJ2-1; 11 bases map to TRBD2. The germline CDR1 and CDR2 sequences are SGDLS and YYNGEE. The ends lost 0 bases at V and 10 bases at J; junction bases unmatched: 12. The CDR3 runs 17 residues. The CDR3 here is CASSVDRTSGSSGEQFF. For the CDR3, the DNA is TGTGCCAGCAGCGTAGATAGAACTAGCGGGAGCAGTGGGGAGCAGTTCTTC.

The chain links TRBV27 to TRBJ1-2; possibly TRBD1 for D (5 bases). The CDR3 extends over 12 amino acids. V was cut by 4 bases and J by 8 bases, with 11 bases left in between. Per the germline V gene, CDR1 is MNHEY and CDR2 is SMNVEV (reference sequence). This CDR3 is CASSYQGGGYTF. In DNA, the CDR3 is TGTGCCAGCAGTTATCAGGGAGGCGGCTACACCTTC.

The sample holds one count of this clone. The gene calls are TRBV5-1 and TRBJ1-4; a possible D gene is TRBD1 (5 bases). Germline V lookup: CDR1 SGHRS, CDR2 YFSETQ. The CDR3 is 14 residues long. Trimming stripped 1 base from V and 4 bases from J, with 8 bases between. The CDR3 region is CASSLRQINEKLFF. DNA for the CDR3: TGCGCCAGCAGCTTGAGACAGATTAATGAAAAACTGTTTTTT. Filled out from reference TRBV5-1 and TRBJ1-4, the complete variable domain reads KAGVTQTPRYLIKTRGQQVTLSCSPISGHRSVSWYQQTPGQGLQFLFEYFSETQRNKGNFPGRFSGRQFSNSRSEMNVSTLELGDSALYLCASSLRQINEKLFFGSGTQLSVL.

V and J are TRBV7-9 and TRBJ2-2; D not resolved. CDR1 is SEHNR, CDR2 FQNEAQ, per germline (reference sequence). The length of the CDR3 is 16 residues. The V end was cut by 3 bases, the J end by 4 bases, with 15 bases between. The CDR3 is CASSFHLSESTGELFF. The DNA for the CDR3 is TGTGCCAGCAGCTTTCACCTTAGTGAGAGCACCGGGGAGCTGTTTTTT.

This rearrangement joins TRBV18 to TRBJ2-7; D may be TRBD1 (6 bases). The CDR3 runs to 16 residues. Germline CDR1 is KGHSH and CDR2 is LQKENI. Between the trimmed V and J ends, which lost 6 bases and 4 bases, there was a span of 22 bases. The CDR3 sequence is CASSWGTLEENYEQYF. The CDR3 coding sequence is TGTGCCAGCTCGTGGGGGACACTAGAAGAGAATTACGAGCAGTACTTC.

CDR3 in amino acids: CASSRGDTQYF. In DNA form, the CDR3 reads TGTGCCAGCAGTCGGGGGGATACGCAGTATTTT. V and J are TRBV9 and TRBJ2-3; possibly TRBD2 for D (6 bases). The CDR3 has 11 residues. Germline CDR1 reads SGDLS; CDR2 reads YYNGEE. Trimming took off 5 bases at V and 6 bases at J, with 7 bases between the two ends.